The clone carrying this T cell receptor (beta chain) was observed a single time. CDR1 and CDR2 (germline): SGHTA, FQGNSA. This CDR3 has 19 amino acids. The V and J ends lost 0 bases and 0 bases, in that order; junction bases with no gene match: 7. Sequencing was performed with immunoSEQ multiplex PCR; in TCRdb, only in-frame clones are kept and a portion is missing. The sample has hundreds of thousands of clones, around 78% seen once. This sample was taken from a study of shared T cell receptors in the human thymus. The same sample was also used in a study of human thymus T cells. That work states: Corrective heart surgery yielded resections, and these provided the thymus tissue. Thymic and blood repertoires appeared to show biased V and J gene usage. What related research reported was that thymic repertoires overlapped highly among unrelated individuals.

Source material: thymocytes. The J gene is TRBJ2-2, the V gene TRBV7-2; 10 bases match TRBD2. This clonotype originated in a boy in the first two years of life with a congenital heart defect. This CDR3 reads CASSLASTSGETNTGELFF. CDR3 nucleotides: TGTGCCAGCAGCTTAGCGTCTACTAGCGGGGAAACGAACACCGGGGAGCTGTTTTTT.